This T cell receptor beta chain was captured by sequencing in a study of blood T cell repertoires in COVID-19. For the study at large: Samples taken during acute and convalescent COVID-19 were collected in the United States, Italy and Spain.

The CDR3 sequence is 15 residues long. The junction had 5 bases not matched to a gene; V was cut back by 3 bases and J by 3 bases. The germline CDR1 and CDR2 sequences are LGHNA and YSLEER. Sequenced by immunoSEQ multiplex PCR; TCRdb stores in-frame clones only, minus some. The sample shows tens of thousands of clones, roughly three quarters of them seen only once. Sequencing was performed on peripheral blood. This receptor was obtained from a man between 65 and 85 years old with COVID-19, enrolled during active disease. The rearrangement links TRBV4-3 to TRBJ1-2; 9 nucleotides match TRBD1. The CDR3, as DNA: TGCGCCAGCAGCCACGGGACAGGGTCGTACTATGGCTACACCTTC. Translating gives CASSHGTGSYYGYTF.